This TCR beta chain was recovered during a study of regulatory T cells in long-lasting Graves disease. Study-wide results and caveats: Persistent disease preferred TRBV28, TRBJ1-2 and TRBJ2-5. Sharing of public clonotypes was greater in persistent patients (approximately 2,700) than in new patients (fewer than 1,000).

Regarding time point: newly diagnosed GD, antithyroid drugs for less than 3 months. Scientists built the TCR library using RNA that was extracted from PBMCs. The authors drew patients from an endocrinology department in Xi'an, China. EDTA tubes collected around 8.7 milliliters of peripheral blood. TCR beta libraries were built with iRepertoire HTBI primers and Arm-PCR of CDR3 regions. MiXCR, applied by TCRdb to the multiplex PCR reads, yields one record per CDR3 protein. The data hold some 320,000 distinct CDR3 sequences, with about a sixth observed a single time. This clonotype was counted ten times or more. Its antigen remains unidentified. Germline V gene sequence: CDR1 ENHRY, CDR2 SYGVKD. Trimming at V came to 4 bases and at J to 5 bases, leaving 3 bases not matched to a gene. This CDR3 region has 15 residues.

The starting material was peripheral blood mononuclear cells (PBMCs), obtained at new diagnosis, from a patient treated with antithyroid drugs. The V gene is TRBV10-3, the J gene TRBJ1-6; the match to TRBD1 covers 9 bases. The TCR originated in a female donor with Graves disease. DNA for the CDR3: TGTGCCATCAGTGTTGGGACAGGGAATAATTCACCCCTCCACTTT. This gives the protein CAISVGTGNNSPLHF.